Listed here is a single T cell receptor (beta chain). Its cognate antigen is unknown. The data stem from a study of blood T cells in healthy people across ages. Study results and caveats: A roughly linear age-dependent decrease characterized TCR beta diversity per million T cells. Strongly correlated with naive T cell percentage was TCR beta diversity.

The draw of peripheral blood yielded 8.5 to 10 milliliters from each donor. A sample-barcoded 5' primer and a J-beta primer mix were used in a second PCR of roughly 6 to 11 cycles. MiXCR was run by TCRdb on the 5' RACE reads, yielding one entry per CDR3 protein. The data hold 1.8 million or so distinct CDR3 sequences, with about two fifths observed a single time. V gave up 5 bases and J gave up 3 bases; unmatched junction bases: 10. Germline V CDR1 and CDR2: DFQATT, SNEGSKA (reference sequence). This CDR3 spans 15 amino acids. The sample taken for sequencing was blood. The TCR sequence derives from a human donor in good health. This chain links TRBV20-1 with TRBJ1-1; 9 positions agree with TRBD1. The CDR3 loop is CSAPDRGTGYTEAFF. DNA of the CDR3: TGCAGTGCTCCAGACAGGGGGACGGGATACACTGAAGCTTTCTTT.